Below, one TCR beta chain is given with its context. Trimming at V came to 3 bases and at J to 5 bases, leaving 10 bases not matched to a gene. The CDR3 is made up of 16 amino acids. Per germline, CDR1 SGDLS and CDR2 YYNGEE. The data were obtained in a study of shared clonotypes between healthy human individuals. Assay: immunoSEQ multiplex PCR; the TCRdb copy retains only in-frame clones and omits some. Of about 600,000 clones listed, around 95% are singletons. Naive-designated CD8 cells lacked CD45RO, were positively enriched for CCR7, and omitted terminally differentiated effector memory CD45RA+ cells.

The chain joins TRBV9 to TRBJ2-2, with 7 bases fitting TRBD1. Specimen: naive CD8+ T cells sorted from blood. This sequence originates from a woman in her twenties or thirties in good health. The DNA for the CDR3 is TGTGCCAGCAGCGCCCGACAGGGTAGAAGTACCGGGGAGCTGTTTTTT. Translation: CASSARQGRSTGELFF.